The 15 T cell receptor beta chains below were found in one sample sequenced in a study of blood T cells in healthy people across ages. Using a J-beta primer mix together with a sample-barcoded 5' primer, a second PCR was run for 7 to 11 cycles. MiXCR was run by TCRdb on the 5' RACE reads, yielding one entry per CDR3 protein. The sample lists about 290,000 distinct CDR3 sequences; about 25% were seen once. Sequenced: blood. The receptors come from a woman aged 70-85 years in good health.

This clonotype occurred many times. The gene calls are TRBV7-2 and TRBJ2-5, with TRBD2 identical over 13 bases. The last part of the DNA fits TRBJ2-1 better; the J call may be wrong. The CDR3 has 15 residues. Per germline, CDR1 SGHTA and CDR2 FQGNSA. The CDR3 DNA reads TGTGCCAGCAGCCTGTGGACTAGCGGGAGCAGTGAGCAGTTCTTC. Amino acid sequence: CASSLWTSGSSEQFF.

This clonotype has a handful of counts. This sequence joins TRBV28 and TRBJ1-5; D gene unclear. CDR3 size: 15 residues. CDR1 is MDHEN and CDR2 is SYDVKM in the germline V gene. Trimming pared 1 base from V and 0 bases from J, leaving 7 bases between. The CDR3 DNA follows: TGTGCCAGCAGTTTATATGGGTCTAGCAATCAGCCCCAGCATTTT. Its translation is CASSLYGSSNQPQHF.

As for this clonotype: Germline and junction disagree at one end, which may indicate a read error. The chain uses TRBV6-6 and TRBJ1-5, with TRBD1 matching 8 bases. Germline lookup yields CDR1 MNHNY and CDR2 SVGAGI (reference sequence). The CDR3 contains 15 residues. The CDR3 spells CASSPGGGGNQPQHF. The CDR3 DNA reads TGTGCTAGCAGTCCAGGGGGCGGTGGCAATCAGCCCCAGCATTTT.

This clonotype appeared a few times. J is TRBJ2-1 and V is TRBV15; TRBD2 is a possible D gene (5 bases). CDR1 LNHNV and CDR2 YYDKDF come from the germline V gene (reference sequence). V dropped 3 bases and J dropped 1 base, with 7 bases sitting between them. The CDR3 loop spans 14 amino acids. CDR3 sequence: CATSSGKSYNEQFF. The CDR3 bases are TGTGCCACCAGCAGCGGGAAGTCCTACAATGAGCAGTTCTTC.

This chain links TRBV20-1 with TRBJ2-5; a possible D gene is TRBD2 (6 bases). V lost 1 base, J lost 9 bases, and 18 bases lay in between. Germline loops: CDR1 DFQATT, CDR2 SNEGSKA (reference sequence). The CDR3 length is 14 residues. CDR3 DNA: TGCAGTGCTAGAGTTGCGGCCCGGGAGAGTCCCCAGTACTTC. This gives the protein CSARVAARESPQYF.

The chain combines TRBV11-2 with TRBJ2-4; TRBD2 matches 7 bases. With 5 bases clipped from V and 6 bases from J, the junction kept 7 bases outside the gene matches. Germline V gene data show CDR1 as SGHAT and CDR2 as FQNNGV. The CDR3 spans 14 residues. CDR3 nucleotides: TGTGCCAGCAGCCCTCGGACTAGAGTAAACATTCAGTACTTC. Amino acid sequence: CASSPRTRVNIQYF.

The rearrangement joins TRBV2 to TRBJ2-1, with TRBD2 matching over 8 bases. The germline gives CDR1 SNHLY, CDR2 FYNNEI. V dropped 8 bases and J dropped 8; count of bases not matched to a gene: 14. This CDR3 comprises 15 residues. The chain's CDR3 is CASCLLSTGGHEQFF. In DNA form, the CDR3 reads TGTGCCAGCTGCCTTTTGTCAACGGGAGGGCATGAGCAGTTCTTC.

The DNA for the CDR3 is TGCGCCACCAGACCCGGCGGAGACTACGAGCAGTACTTC. Protein product: CATRPGGDYEQYF. This chain links TRBV5-1 with TRBJ2-5; no definite D call. The DNA end lines up better with TRBJ2-7; the J call may be wrong. Per the germline V gene, CDR1 is SGHRS and CDR2 is YFSETQ. The CDR3 spans 13 residues.

CDR3 DNA: TGTGCCAGCAGTGAAGAGTTTTTAACGGGGTACAATGAGCAGTTCTTC. Translated: CASSEEFLTGYNEQFF. V and J are TRBV2 and TRBJ2-1, with D possibly TRBD2 on 5 matching bases. The CDR3 length is 16 residues. V lost 1 base and J 4 bases, leaving 14 bases between the germline ends. Per the germline V gene, CDR1 is SNHLY and CDR2 is FYNNEI.

The rearrangement links TRBV9 to TRBJ2-7; perhaps TRBD2 as D (5 bases). This CDR3 contains 14 residues. Trimming left V 4 bases short and J 7 bases short, with 18 bases between. Germline lookup yields CDR1 SGDLS and CDR2 YYNGEE. This CDR3 is CASSPTPGMGEQYF. CDR3 DNA sequence: TGTGCCAGCAGCCCCACCCCGGGAATGGGGGAGCAGTACTTC.

This clonotype occurred a few times. V is TRBV4-1 and J is TRBJ2-7, with D maybe TRBD2 (6 bases). Germline V gene sequence: CDR1 MGHRA, CDR2 YSYEKL. CDR3 length: 17 amino acids. Deletions cut 1 base from V and 9 bases from J, with 25 bases between. CDR3 amino acids: CASSQAQGSGLRWGQYF. The DNA of the CDR3 is TGCGCCAGCAGCCAAGCCCAGGGTAGCGGCTTGAGGTGGGGGCAGTACTTC.

This clonotype showed up just a few times. CDR3 in DNA: TGTGCCAGCAGCGATTCCGGGACGTACGTTGGGGCCAACGTCCTGACTTTC. Protein product: CASSDSGTYVGANVLTF. The rearrangement joins TRBV13 to TRBJ2-6; TRBD1 or TRBD2 may be the D gene (5 bases each). The CDR3 covers 17 residues. CDR1 is PRHDT and CDR2 is FYEKMQ in the germline V gene (reference sequence). V was pared by 5 bases and J by 3 bases, with 17 bases between.

This clonotype occurred many times. The chain is built from TRBV7-9 and TRBJ1-1, with unresolved D. Germline-derived CDR1 and CDR2 are SEHNR and FQNEAQ (reference sequence). The CDR3 totals 12 residues. Trimming pared 2 bases from V and 1 base from J, leaving 2 bases between. The CDR3 here is CASSLTNTEAFF. DNA for the CDR3: TGTGCCAGCAGCTTAACGAACACTGAAGCTTTCTTT.

This clonotype has only a few counts. The genes are TRBV28 and TRBJ1-5, with 9 bases lining up with TRBD1. The CDR3 spans 15 residues. CDR1 is MDHEN and CDR2 is SYDVKM in the germline V gene. V was clipped by 5 bases and J by 3 bases; unmatched bases: 5. As DNA, the CDR3 is TGTGCCAGCAGTACGACAGGGGGTAACAATCAGCCCCAGCATTTT. Protein product: CASSTTGGNNQPQHF.

The chain carries TRBV6-1 and TRBJ1-2; 7 bases map to TRBD1. Germline V CDR1 and CDR2: MNHNS, SASEGT. CDR3 length equals 11 residues. V trimming: 4 bases; J trimming: 9 bases; junction bases outside the gene matches: 2. CDR3 protein: CASSGDSSYTF. CDR3 DNA: TGTGCCAGCAGTGGGGACAGTAGCTACACCTTC.